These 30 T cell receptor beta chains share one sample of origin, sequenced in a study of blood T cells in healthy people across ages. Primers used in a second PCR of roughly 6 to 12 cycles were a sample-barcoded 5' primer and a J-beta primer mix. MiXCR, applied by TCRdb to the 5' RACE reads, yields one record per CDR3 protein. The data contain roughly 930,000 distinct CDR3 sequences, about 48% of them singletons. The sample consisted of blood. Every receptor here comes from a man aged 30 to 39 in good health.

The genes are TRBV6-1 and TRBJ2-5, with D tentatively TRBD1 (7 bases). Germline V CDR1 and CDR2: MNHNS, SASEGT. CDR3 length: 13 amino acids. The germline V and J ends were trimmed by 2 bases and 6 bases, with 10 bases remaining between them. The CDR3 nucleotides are TGTGCCAGCAGTGAACAGGGGGGACAGACCCAGTACTTC. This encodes CASSEQGGQTQYF.

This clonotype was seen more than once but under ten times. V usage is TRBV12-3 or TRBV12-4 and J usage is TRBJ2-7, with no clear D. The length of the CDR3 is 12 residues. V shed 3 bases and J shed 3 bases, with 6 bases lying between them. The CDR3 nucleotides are TGTGCCAGCAGTTTTTGGAACTACGAGCAGTACTTC. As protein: CASSFWNYEQYF.

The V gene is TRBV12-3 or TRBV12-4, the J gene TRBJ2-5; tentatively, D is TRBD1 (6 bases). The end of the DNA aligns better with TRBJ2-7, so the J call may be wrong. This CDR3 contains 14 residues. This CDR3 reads CASSVMDSTYEQYF. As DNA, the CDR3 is TGTGCCAGCAGTGTAATGGACAGTACCTACGAGCAGTACTTC.

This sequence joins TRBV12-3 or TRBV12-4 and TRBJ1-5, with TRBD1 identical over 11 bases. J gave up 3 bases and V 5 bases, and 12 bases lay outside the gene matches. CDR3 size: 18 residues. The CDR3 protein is CASSPGQGAGFSNQPQHF. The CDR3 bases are TGTGCCAGCAGTCCTGGACAGGGGGCCGGGTTCTCCAATCAGCCCCAGCATTTT.

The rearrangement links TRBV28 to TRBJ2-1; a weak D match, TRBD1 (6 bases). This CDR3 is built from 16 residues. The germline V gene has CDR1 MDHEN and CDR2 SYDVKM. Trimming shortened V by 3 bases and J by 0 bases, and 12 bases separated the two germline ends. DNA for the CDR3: TGTGCCAGCAGTTTGGACAGCCGCTCCTCCTACAATGAGCAGTTCTTC. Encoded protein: CASSLDSRSSYNEQFF.

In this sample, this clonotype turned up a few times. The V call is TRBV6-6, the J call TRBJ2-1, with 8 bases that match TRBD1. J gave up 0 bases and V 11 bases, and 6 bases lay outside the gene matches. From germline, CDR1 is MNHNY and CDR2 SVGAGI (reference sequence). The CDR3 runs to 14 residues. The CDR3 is CAGAGGGSYNEQFF. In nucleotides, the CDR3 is TGTGCCGGGGCAGGGGGCGGCTCCTACAATGAGCAGTTCTTC.

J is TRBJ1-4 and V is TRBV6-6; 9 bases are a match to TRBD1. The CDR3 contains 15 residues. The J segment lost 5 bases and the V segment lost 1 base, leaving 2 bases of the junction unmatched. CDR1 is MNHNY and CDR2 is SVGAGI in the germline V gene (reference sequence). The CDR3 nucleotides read TGTGCCAGCAGTTACTTCGACAGGGGGAATGAAAAACTGTTTTTT. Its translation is CASSYFDRGNEKLFF.

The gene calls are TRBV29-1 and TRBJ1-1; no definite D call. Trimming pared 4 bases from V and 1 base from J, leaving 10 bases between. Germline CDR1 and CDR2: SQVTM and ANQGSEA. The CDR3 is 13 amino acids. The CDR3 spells CSVVTPRNTEAFF. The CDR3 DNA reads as TGCAGCGTTGTGACCCCGAGGAACACTGAAGCTTTCTTT.

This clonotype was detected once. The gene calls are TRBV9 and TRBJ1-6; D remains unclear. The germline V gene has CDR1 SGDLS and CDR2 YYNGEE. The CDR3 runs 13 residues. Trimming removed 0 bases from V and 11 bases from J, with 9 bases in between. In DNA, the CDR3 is TGTGCCAGCAGCGTAGAAGATGGGACACCCCTCCACTTT. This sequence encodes CASSVEDGTPLHF.

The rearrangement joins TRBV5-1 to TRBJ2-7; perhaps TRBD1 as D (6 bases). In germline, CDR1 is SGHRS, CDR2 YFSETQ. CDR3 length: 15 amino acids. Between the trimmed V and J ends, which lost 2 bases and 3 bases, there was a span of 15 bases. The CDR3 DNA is TGCGCCAGCAGCTTATCAGTGACAGGAGTCTACGAGCAGTACTTC. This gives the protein CASSLSVTGVYEQYF.

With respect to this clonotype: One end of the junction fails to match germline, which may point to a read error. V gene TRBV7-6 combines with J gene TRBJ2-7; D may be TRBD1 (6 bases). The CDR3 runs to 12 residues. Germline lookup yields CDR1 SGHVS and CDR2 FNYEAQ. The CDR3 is CASGLSDSEQYF. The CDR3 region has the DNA TGTGCCAGCGGCTTATCGGACAGCGAGCAGTACTTC.

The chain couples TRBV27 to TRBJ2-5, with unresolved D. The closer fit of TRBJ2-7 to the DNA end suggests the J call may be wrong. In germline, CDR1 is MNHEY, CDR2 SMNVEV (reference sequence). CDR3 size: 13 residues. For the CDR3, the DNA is TGTGCCAGCAGGTGGGGAATCTCCTACGAGCAGTACTTC. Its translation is CASRWGISYEQYF.

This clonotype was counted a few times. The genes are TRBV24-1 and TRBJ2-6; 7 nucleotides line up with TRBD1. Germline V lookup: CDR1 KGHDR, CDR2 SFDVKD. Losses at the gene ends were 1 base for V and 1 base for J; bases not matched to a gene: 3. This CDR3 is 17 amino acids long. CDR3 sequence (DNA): TGTGCCACCAGTGATTTTCCACAGGGGTCTGGGGCCAACGTCCTGACTTTC. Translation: CATSDFPQGSGANVLTF.

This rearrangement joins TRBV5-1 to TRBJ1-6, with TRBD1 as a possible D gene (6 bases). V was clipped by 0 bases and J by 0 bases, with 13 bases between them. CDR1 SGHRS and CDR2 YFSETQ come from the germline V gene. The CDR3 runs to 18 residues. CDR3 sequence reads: CASSLVGGESSYNSPLHF. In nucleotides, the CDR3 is TGCGCCAGCAGCTTGGTTGGGGGCGAGAGCTCCTATAATTCACCCCTCCACTTT.

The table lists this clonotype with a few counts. CDR3 sequence (DNA): TGTGCCAGCAGTGAATTGGGGGCTGGCACTGAAGCTTTCTTT. Protein: CASSELGAGTEAFF. This chain joins TRBV25-1 and TRBJ1-1, with TRBD1 as a possible D gene (6 bases). V was trimmed by 1 base and J by 4 bases, leaving 10 bases between them. CDR1 and CDR2 from the germline V gene are MGHDK and SYGVNS. This CDR3 has 14 residues.

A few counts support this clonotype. The chain's CDR3 is CASSQDPGTRHLTSPNYEQYF. CDR3 nucleotides: TGCGCCAGCAGCCAAGATCCCGGGACCAGACATTTAACATCCCCAAACTACGAGCAGTACTTC. V is TRBV4-3 and J is TRBJ2-7; D possibly uses TRBD1 or TRBD2 (5 bases each). The germline gives CDR1 LGHNA, CDR2 YSLEER. Trimming removed 0 bases from V and 3 bases from J, with 30 bases in between. The CDR3 covers 21 residues.

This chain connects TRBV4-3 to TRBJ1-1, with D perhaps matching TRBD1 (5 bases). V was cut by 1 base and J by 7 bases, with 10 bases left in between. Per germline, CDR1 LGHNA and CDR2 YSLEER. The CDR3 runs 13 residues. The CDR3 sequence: CASSQGGTGEAFF. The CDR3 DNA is TGCGCCAGCAGCCAAGGTGGAACAGGTGAAGCTTTCTTT.

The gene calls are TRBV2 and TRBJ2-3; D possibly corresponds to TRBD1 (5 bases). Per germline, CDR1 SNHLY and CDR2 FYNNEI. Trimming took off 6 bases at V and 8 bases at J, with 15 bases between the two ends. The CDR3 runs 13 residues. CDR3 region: CASRRRPQGTQYF. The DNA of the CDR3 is TGTGCCAGCAGGAGACGTCCTCAGGGTACGCAGTATTTT.

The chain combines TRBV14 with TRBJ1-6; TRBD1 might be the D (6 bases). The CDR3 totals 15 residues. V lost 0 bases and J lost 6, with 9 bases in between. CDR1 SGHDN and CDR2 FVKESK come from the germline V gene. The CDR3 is CASSQEQGPNSPLHF. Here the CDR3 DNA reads TGTGCCAGCAGCCAAGAACAGGGACCTAATTCACCCCTCCACTTT.

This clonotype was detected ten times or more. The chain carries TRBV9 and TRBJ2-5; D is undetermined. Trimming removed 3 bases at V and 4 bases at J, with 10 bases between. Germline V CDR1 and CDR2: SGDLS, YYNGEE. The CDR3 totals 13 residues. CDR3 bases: TGTGCCAGCAGCGCCCACACGGGAGAGACCCAGTACTTC. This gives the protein CASSAHTGETQYF.

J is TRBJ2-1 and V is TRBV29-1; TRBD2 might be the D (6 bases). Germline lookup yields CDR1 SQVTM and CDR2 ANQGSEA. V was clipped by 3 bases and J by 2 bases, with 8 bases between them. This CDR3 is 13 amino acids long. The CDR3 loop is CSVEEGAYNEQFF. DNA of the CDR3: TGCAGCGTTGAGGAGGGAGCCTACAATGAGCAGTTCTTC.

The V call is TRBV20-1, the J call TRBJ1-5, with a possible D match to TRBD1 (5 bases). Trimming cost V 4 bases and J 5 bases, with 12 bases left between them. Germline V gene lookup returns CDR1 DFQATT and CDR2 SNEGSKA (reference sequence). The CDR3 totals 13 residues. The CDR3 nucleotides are TGCAGTGCTATATCCAGGGTCGATCAGCCCCAGCATTTT. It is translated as CSAISRVDQPQHF.

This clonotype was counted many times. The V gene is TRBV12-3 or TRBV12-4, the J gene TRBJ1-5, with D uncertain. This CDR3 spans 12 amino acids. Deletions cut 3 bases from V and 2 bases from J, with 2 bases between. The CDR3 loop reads CASSFGNQPQHF. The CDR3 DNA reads TGTGCCAGCAGTTTCGGCAATCAGCCCCAGCATTTT.

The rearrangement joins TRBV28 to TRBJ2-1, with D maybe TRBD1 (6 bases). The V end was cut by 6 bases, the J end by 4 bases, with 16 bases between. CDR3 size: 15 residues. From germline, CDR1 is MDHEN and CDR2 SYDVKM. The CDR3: CASRTFGGAYNEQFF. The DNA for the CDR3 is TGTGCCAGCAGAACCTTTGGGGGCGCTTACAATGAGCAGTTCTTC.

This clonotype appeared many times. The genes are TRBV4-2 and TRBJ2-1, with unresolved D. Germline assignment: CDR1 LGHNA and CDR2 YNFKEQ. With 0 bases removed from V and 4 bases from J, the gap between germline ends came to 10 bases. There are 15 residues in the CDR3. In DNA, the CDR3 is TGTGCCAGCAGCCAAGATCAACTAAGGTACAATGAGCAGTTCTTC. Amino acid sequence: CASSQDQLRYNEQFF.

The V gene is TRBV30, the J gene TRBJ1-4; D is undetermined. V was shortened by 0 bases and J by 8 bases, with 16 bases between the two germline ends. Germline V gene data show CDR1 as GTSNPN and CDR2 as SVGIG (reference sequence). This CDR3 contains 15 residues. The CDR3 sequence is CAWSVLTAEEEKLFF. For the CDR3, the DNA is TGTGCCTGGAGTGTACTTACAGCCGAGGAGGAAAAACTGTTTTTT.

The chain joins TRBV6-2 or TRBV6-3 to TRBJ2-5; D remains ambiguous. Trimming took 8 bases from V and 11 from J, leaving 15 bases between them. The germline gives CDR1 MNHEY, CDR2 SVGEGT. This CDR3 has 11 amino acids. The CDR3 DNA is TGTGCCAGCGGAGCATCCTACGATCAGTACTTC. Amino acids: CASGASYDQYF.

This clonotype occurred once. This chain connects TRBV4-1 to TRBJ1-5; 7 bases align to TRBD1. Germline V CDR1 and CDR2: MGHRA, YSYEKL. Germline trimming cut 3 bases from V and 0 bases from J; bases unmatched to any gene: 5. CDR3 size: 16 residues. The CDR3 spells CASSQMTGYSNQPQHF. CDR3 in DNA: TGCGCCAGCAGCCAGATGACAGGGTATAGCAATCAGCCCCAGCATTTT.

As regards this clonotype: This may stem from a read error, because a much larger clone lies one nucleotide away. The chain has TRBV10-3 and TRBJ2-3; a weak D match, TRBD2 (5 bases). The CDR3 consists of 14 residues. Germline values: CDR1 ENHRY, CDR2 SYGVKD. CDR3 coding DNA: TGTGCCATCAGTGGTGTGGGGAGCACAGATACGCCGTATTTT. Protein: CAISGVGSTDTPYF.

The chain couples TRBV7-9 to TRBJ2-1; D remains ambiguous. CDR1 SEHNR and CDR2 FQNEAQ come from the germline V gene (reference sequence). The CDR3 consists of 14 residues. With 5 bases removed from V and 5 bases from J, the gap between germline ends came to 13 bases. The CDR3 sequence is CASSPQESNNEQFF. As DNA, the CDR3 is TGTGCCAGCAGCCCGCAGGAATCAAACAATGAGCAGTTCTTC.